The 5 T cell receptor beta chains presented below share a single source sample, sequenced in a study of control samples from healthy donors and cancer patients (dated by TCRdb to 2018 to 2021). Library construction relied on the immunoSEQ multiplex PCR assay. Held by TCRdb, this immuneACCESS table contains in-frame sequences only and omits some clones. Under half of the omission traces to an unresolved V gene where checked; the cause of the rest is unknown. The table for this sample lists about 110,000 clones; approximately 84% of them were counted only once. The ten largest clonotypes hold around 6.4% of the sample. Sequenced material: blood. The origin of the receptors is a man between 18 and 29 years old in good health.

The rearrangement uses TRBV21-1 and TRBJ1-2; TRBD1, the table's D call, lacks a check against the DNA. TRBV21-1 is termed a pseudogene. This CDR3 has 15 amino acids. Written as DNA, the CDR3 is TGTGCCAGCAGCTACCGGGACAGGGGGTCCCATGGCTACACCTTC. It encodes CASSYRDRGSHGYTF.

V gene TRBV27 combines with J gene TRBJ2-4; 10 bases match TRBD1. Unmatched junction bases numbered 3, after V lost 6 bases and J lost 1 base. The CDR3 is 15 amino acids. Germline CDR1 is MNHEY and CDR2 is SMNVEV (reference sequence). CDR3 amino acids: CASRGQGRAKNIQYF. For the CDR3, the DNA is TGTGCCAGCAGGGGACAGGGGAGGGCCAAAAACATTCAGTACTTC.

CDR3 coding DNA: TGTGCCAGCAGCTTGTATGGTAGCGGGGGAAAGACCCAGTACTTC. It is translated as CASSLYGSGGKTQYF. The chain couples TRBV5-4 to TRBJ2-5; 9 bases align to TRBD2. This CDR3 is built from 15 residues. V shed 1 base, J shed 6 bases, and the junction held 7 bases outside the gene matches. CDR1 and CDR2 from the germline V gene are SGHNT and YYREEE (reference sequence).

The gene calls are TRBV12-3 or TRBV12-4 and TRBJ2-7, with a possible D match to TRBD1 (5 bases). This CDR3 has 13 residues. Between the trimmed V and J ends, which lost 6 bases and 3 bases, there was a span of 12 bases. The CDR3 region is CASSDDSRYEQYF. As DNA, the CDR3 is TGTGCCAGCAGCGACGACAGTCGCTACGAGCAGTACTTC.

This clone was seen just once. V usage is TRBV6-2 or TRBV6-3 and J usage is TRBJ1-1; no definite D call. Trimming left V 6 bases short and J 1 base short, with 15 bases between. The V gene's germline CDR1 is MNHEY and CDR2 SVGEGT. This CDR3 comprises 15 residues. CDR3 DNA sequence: TGTGCCAGCAGCCCCCCCCCGCCAAGGAACACTGAAGCTTTCTTT. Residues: CASSPPPPRNTEAFF.